The 5 T cell receptor beta chains presented below share a single source sample, sequenced in a study of CD8+ T cells in alopecia areata. Extracted RNA was reverse transcribed, and the resulting cDNA served as sequencing template. The table came from immunoSEQ multiplex PCR; TCRdb's copy has only in-frame clones and leaves some out. Counted here are roughly 97,000 clones, about two fifths occurring once; the ten biggest clones make up around 1.4%. The sample comprised CD4+ T cells sorted from blood. The source of these receptors is a human donor with alopecia areata.

CDR3 protein: CASSPQRTSGITYEQYF. The CDR3 DNA reads as TGTGCCAGCTCACCTCAGAGGACTAGCGGGATTACCTACGAGCAGTACTTC. This chain links TRBV18 with TRBJ2-7; 12 bases fit TRBD2. J was trimmed by 2 bases and V by 3 bases; bases with no gene match: 8. The CDR3 has 17 amino acids. Per the germline V gene, CDR1 is KGHSH and CDR2 is LQKENI. The full variable domain, with the rest looked up from reference TRBV18 and TRBJ2-7, is NAGVMQNPRHLVRRRGQEARLRCSPMKGHSHVYWYRQLPEEGLKFMVYLQKENIIDESGMPKERFSAEFPKEGPSILRIQQVVRGDSAAYFCASSPQRTSGITYEQYFGPGTRLTVT.

This clone was seen a few times. This chain uses TRBV19 with TRBJ2-5, with TRBD2 matching 9 bases. The CDR3 has 15 residues. Germline-derived CDR1 and CDR2 are LNHDA and SQIVND (reference sequence). V shed 3 bases, J shed 1 base, and the junction held 3 bases outside the gene matches. DNA for the CDR3: TGTGCCAGTAGTATTAGCGGGAGCTTCCAAGAGACCCAGTACTTC. Translated: CASSISGSFQETQYF.

The rearrangement links TRBV10-1 to TRBJ2-2, with D hard to call. Germline values: CDR1 WNHNN, CDR2 SYGVQD (reference sequence). The CDR3 has 14 residues. Trimming cost V 4 bases and J 4 bases, with 10 bases left between them. The CDR3 is CASSGELGTGELFF. CDR3 sequence (DNA): TGCGCCAGCAGTGGTGAGCTCGGCACCGGGGAGCTGTTTTTT.

This chain connects TRBV29-1 to TRBJ2-2; no firm D call. The CDR3 runs 14 residues. Per the germline V gene, CDR1 is SQVTM and CDR2 is ANQGSEA. Deletions cut 6 bases from V and 6 bases from J, with 17 bases between. CDR3 sequence reads: CSVTGRAAPGELFF. The CDR3 DNA sequence: TGCAGCGTGACTGGCCGGGCTGCCCCCGGGGAGCTGTTTTTT.

This chain links TRBV5-6 with TRBJ2-7, with 9 bases aligning to TRBD1. Germline lookup yields CDR1 SGHDT and CDR2 YYEEEE. J gave up 2 bases and V 3 bases, and 3 bases lay outside the gene matches. CDR3 length: 14 amino acids. The DNA of the CDR3 is TGTGCCAGCAGCTGGACAGGGGCACCCTACGAGCAGTACTTC. Its protein product is CASSWTGAPYEQYF. The full variable domain, completed using reference TRBV5-6 and TRBJ2-7, is DAGVTQSPTHLIKTRGQQVTLRCSPKSGHDTVSWYQQALGQGPQFIFQYYEEEERQRGNFPDRFSGHQFPNYSSELNVNALLLGDSALYLCASSWTGAPYEQYFGPGTRLTVT.